This T cell receptor beta chain was found in a study of CD8+ T cells in alopecia areata. About the study: Treated patients were given oral tofacitinib, which was dosed at 5 to 10 mg twice daily. Overall study results and limits: Possibly because of HLA-related factors, TCR sharing was less clear across patients than in mice.

On this clone itself: The antigen is unknown.

Those with alopecia areata gave lesional scalp punch biopsies and peripheral blood. Extracted RNA was reverse transcribed into cDNA, the sequencing template. Sequencing used immunoSEQ multiplex PCR; TCRdb keeps in-frame clones, though not all of them. In the table there are 100,000 to 150,000 clones, about 49% of which are singletons. This TCR came from a human donor with alopecia areata. This specimen consisted of CD8+ T cells sorted from blood, obtained at week 0.

The CDR3 reads CASSPGTGSYEQYF. CDR3 bases: TGTGCCAGCAGCCCAGGGACAGGATCCTACGAGCAGTACTTC. The chain uses TRBV9 and TRBJ2-7; TRBD1 aligns across 8 bases. Germline V gene data show CDR1 as SGDLS and CDR2 as YYNGEE. The CDR3 is 14 amino acids. Trimming removed 4 bases from V and 1 base from J; junction bases left unmatched: 4. Full variable domain (outside the CDR3, taken from reference TRBV9 and TRBJ2-7): DSGVTQTPKHLITATGQRVTLRCSPRSGDLSVYWYQQSLDQGLQFLIQYYNGEERAKGNILERFSAQQFPDLHSELNLSSLELGDSALYFCASSPGTGSYEQYFGPGTRLTVT.